This TCR beta chain was captured by sequencing in a study of Ad26.COV2.S vaccination and SARS-CoV-2 variants. Study-level findings and limits: Estimates derived from TCR breadth and depth analyses may have underestimated total T cell responses.

As for this clone: Its antigen is unknown. The sample carries other DNA sequences with the same CDR3.

The treatment here: 19 received Ad26.COV2.S at low or high dose, single or two shots; several received placebo; per-sample allocation not given. Sampling happened 63 days after the first vaccine or placebo injection. Repertoires were generated with immunoSEQ multiplex PCR, while TCRdb's copy carries only in-frame clones and drops some. The sample holds roughly 330,000 clones; 85% to 90% are singletons and the top ten take approximately 5.8%. The clonotype comes from a person aged 18-65 years who received the Ad26.COV2.S COVID-19 vaccine or a placebo. Specimen: peripheral blood, collected in a trial of Ad26.COV2.S vaccine versus placebo.

The CDR3 loop reads CASSLGTGITHEQYF. The CDR3 region has the DNA TGTGCCAGCAGTCTCGGGACCGGGATTACCCACGAGCAGTACTTC. The genes are TRBV6-5 and TRBJ2-7; either TRBD1 or TRBD2 may fit D (5 bases each). Per germline, CDR1 MNHEY and CDR2 SVGAGI. V was cut by 5 bases and J by 5 bases, with 19 bases left in between. The CDR3 runs to 15 residues.